What follows describes a single T cell receptor (beta chain). These data originate in a study of blood T cell repertoires in COVID-19. Overall study: There were acute and convalescent COVID-19 samples, and they came from the United States, Italy and Spain. In each case, the material was cDNA or gDNA derived from T cells, B-cell-depleted T cells, or PBMCs.

Here immunoSEQ multiplex PCR was the method, and the copy in TCRdb shows in-frame clones only, minus some. The repertoire holds over 60,000 clones, 80% to 90% seen once, with 1.2% in the top ten. V was shortened by 7 bases and J by 6 bases, with 16 bases between the two germline ends. The CDR3 length is 13 residues. CDR1 and CDR2 (germline): GTSNPN, SVGIG (reference sequence). The rearrangement links TRBV30 to TRBJ1-5; D uncertain. Sample: peripheral blood. This receptor was obtained from a man between 35 and 55 years old with acute or convalescent COVID-19. The CDR3 sequence is CASRMGEGQPQHF. In DNA form, the CDR3 reads TGTGCCTCCCGCATGGGTGAGGGTCAGCCCCAGCATTTT. Full variable domain (outside the CDR3, taken from reference TRBV30 and TRBJ1-5): SQTIHQWPATLVQPVGSPLSLECTVEGTSNPNLYWYRQAAGRGLQLLFYSVGIGQISSEVPQNLSASRPQDRQFILSSKKLLLSDSGFYLCASRMGEGQPQHFGDGTRLSIL.